A single sample is the source of the 16 T cell receptor beta chains below, sequenced in a study of CD8+ T cells in alopecia areata. Specified treatment: oral pan-JAK inhibitor, 5-10 mg twice daily. Following extraction, RNA underwent reverse transcription to cDNA, which served as the sequencing template. Profiled with immunoSEQ multiplex PCR; TCRdb holds only in-frame clones, not every one. The sample holds over 100,000 clones, about 59% seen once. The input for sequencing was CD8+ T cells sorted from blood, taken at week 24, from a patient treated with tofacitinib. These receptors were taken from a human donor with alopecia areata.

The chain employs TRBV7-8 and TRBJ1-5, with D hard to call. V lost 2 bases and J 1 base, leaving 9 bases between the germline ends. CDR1 is SGHVS and CDR2 is FQNEAQ in the germline V gene. The CDR3 loop spans 15 amino acids. CDR3 coding DNA: TGTGCCAGCAGCTTAAAAGGAAAAAGCAATCAGCCCCAGCATTTT. Encoded protein: CASSLKGKSNQPQHF.

The chain recombines TRBV7-9 with TRBJ2-3, with 13 bases aligning to TRBD2. Germline CDR1 and CDR2: SEHNR and FQNEAQ (reference sequence). The V gene end was trimmed by 5 bases and the J gene end by 9 bases; junction bases not matched to a gene: 8. The CDR3 loop spans 15 amino acids. The CDR3 DNA reads as TGTGCCAGCAGCCGGGGACTAGCGGGGCTGGAGACGCAGTATTTT. It is translated as CASSRGLAGLETQYF.

This clone was detected only a few times. The chain links TRBV29-1 to TRBJ2-4; D is ambiguous. CDR3 length: 15 amino acids. The V gene lost 5 bases and the J gene lost 0 bases, with 14 bases spanning the gap. The germline gives CDR1 SQVTM, CDR2 ANQGSEA. The CDR3 protein is CSVIPAILAKNIQYF. In DNA form, the CDR3 reads TGCAGCGTTATCCCGGCTATCTTAGCCAAAAACATTCAGTACTTC.

The chain is built from TRBV27 and TRBJ2-7; the match to TRBD2 covers 9 bases. V lost 0 bases to trimming and J lost 5 bases; unmatched junction nucleotides: 5. Germline CDR1 is MNHEY and CDR2 is SMNVEV (reference sequence). The CDR3 is 15 amino acids. The CDR3 coding sequence is TGTGCCAGCAGTTTATCGTGGCGGGGGGGCCACGAGCAGTACTTC. As protein: CASSLSWRGGHEQYF.

The chain joins TRBV7-3 to TRBJ2-5; the D gene could be TRBD1 or TRBD2 (5 bases each). The CDR3 has 15 amino acids. The germline V gene has CDR1 SGHTA and CDR2 FQGTGA. With 5 bases removed from V and 5 bases from J, the gap between germline ends came to 18 bases. CDR3 nucleotide sequence: TGTGCCAGCAGCCCCTCGGGGCACACCGGGGAGACCCAGTACTTC. Protein: CASSPSGHTGETQYF.

This chain joins TRBV13 and TRBJ2-1; possible D gene TRBD1, 5 bases. The CDR3 has 14 residues. Germline values: CDR1 PRHDT, CDR2 FYEKMQ (reference sequence). V was cut by 5 bases and J by 7 bases, with 15 bases left in between. The CDR3 reads CASSPTTESNEQFF. The DNA of the CDR3 is TGTGCCAGCAGCCCTACGACAGAATCTAATGAGCAGTTCTTC.

This clone was picked up a small number of times. The V gene is TRBV5-1, the J gene TRBJ1-1, with D perhaps matching TRBD1 (5 bases). This CDR3 region has 14 residues. Germline V CDR1 and CDR2: SGHRS, YFSETQ. V was cut by 4 bases and J by 1 base, with 11 bases left in between. The CDR3 region is CASSPLGQNTEAFF. The DNA of the CDR3 is TGCGCCAGCAGCCCGCTAGGACAGAACACTGAAGCTTTCTTT.

This chain joins TRBV6-5 and TRBJ1-1; perhaps TRBD1 as D (6 bases). CDR1 and CDR2 from the germline V gene are MNHEY and SVGAGI. V was pared by 6 bases and J by 3 bases, with 11 bases between. The CDR3 has 13 residues. In DNA, the CDR3 is TGTGCCAGCAGCACAGGGTTGGACACTGAAGCTTTCTTT. Translation: CASSTGLDTEAFF.

CDR3 coding DNA: TGCGCCAGCAGCTTGGACAGGGGGTACGAGCAGTACTTC. It codes for CASSLDRGYEQYF. The chain combines TRBV5-1 with TRBJ2-7; 8 bases line up with TRBD1. V was pared by 0 bases and J by 4 bases, with 0 bases of the junction left unmatched. The CDR3 has 13 residues. The germline gives CDR1 SGHRS, CDR2 YFSETQ.

The chain has TRBV27 and TRBJ2-7; 7 bases match TRBD2. The trim removed 2 bases at V and 5 bases at J, leaving 9 bases unmatched. This CDR3 is 15 amino acids long. Germline-derived CDR1 and CDR2 are MNHEY and SMNVEV (reference sequence). CDR3 region: CASSLRDGGSDEQYF. DNA of the CDR3: TGTGCCAGCAGTTTAAGGGACGGGGGGTCGGACGAGCAGTACTTC.

This chain joins TRBV5-4 and TRBJ1-2; D may be TRBD1 (6 bases). Germline-derived CDR1 and CDR2 are SGHNT and YYREEE (reference sequence). The CDR3 extends over 16 amino acids. V lost 5 bases and J lost 3, with 20 bases in between. CDR3 in DNA: TGTGCCAGCAGTTCGGACAGCATTGGGATATACTATGGCTACACCTTC. Its protein is CASSSDSIGIYYGYTF. Combining the CDR3 with reference TRBV5-4 and TRBJ1-2 gives the whole variable domain ETGVTQSPTHLIKTRGQQVTLRCSSQSGHNTVSWYQQALGQGPQFIFQYYREEENGRGNFPPRFSGLQFPNYSSELNVNALELDDSALYLCASSSDSIGIYYGYTFGSGTRLTVV.

The chain is built from TRBV13 and TRBJ2-5, with 9 bases identical to TRBD1. CDR3 size: 13 residues. The J segment lost 4 bases and the V segment lost 3 bases, leaving 0 bases of the junction unmatched. Germline V gives CDR1 PRHDT, CDR2 FYEKMQ (reference sequence). Here the CDR3 DNA reads TGTGCCAGCAGCTTGGACAGGGGAGAGACCCAGTACTTC. Its translation is CASSLDRGETQYF.

The chain carries TRBV27 and TRBJ2-2; D perhaps matches TRBD1 (6 bases). V lost 3 bases and J 3 bases, leaving 8 bases between the germline ends. This CDR3 has 14 residues. The V gene's germline CDR1 is MNHEY and CDR2 SMNVEV (reference sequence). The CDR3 protein is CASSLDSDTGELFF. CDR3 in DNA: TGTGCCAGCAGTTTGGACAGTGACACCGGGGAGCTGTTTTTT.

This clone has only a few counts. V and J are TRBV14 and TRBJ1-1, with 8 bases that match TRBD1. The CDR3 covers 15 residues. Per the germline V gene, CDR1 is SGHDN and CDR2 is FVKESK. The V segment lost 3 bases and the J segment 5 bases; nucleotides outside the gene matches: 8. The CDR3: CASSQRTGRRTEAFF. The CDR3 DNA follows: TGTGCCAGCAGCCAGCGGACAGGGCGGCGTACTGAAGCTTTCTTT.

This clone was seen a handful of times. The V and J genes are TRBV5-6 and TRBJ2-1; D is perhaps TRBD1 (6 bases). Looked up from germline, CDR1 is SGHDT and CDR2 is YYEEEE. The CDR3 has 12 residues. V dropped 0 bases and J dropped 9 bases, with 7 bases sitting between them. This CDR3 is CASSLGQVEQFF. As DNA, the CDR3 is TGTGCCAGCAGCTTGGGACAGGTTGAGCAGTTCTTC.

The chain couples TRBV25-1 to TRBJ2-5, with TRBD2 matching over 7 bases. Trimming at V came to 6 bases and at J to 2 bases, leaving 3 bases not matched to a gene. The V gene's germline CDR1 is MGHDK and CDR2 SYGVNS. The CDR3 is made up of 13 amino acids. The CDR3 is CASRGGGQETQYF. CDR3 DNA sequence: TGTGCCAGCAGGGGGGGAGGGCAAGAGACCCAGTACTTC.